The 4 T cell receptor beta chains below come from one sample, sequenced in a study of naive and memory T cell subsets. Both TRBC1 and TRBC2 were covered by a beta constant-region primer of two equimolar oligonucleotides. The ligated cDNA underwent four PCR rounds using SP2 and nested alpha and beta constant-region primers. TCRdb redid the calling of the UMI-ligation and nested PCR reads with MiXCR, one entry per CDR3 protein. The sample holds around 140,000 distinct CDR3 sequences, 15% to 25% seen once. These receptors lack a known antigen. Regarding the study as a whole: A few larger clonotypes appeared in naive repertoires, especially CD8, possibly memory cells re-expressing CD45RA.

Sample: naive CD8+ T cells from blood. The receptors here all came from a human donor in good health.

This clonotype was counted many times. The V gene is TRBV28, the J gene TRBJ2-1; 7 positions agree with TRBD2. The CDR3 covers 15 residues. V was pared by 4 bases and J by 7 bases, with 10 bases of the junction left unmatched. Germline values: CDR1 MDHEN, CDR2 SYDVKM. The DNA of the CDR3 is TGTGCCAGCAGTTGGTCCGGGGAGGGTCTAAATGAGCAGTTCTTC. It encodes CASSWSGEGLNEQFF. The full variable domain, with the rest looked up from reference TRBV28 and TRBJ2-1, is DVKVTQSSRYLVKRTGEKVFLECVQDMDHENMFWYRQDPGLGLRLIYFSYDVKMKEKGDIPEGYSVSREKKERFSLILESASTNQTSMYLCASSWSGEGLNEQFFGPGTRLTVL.

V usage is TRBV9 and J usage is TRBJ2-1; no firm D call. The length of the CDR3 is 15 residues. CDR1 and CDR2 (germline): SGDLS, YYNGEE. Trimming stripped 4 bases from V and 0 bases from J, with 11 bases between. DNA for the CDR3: TGTGCCAGCAGCCCCGCTATTGGCTCCTACAATGAGCAGTTCTTC. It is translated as CASSPAIGSYNEQFF.

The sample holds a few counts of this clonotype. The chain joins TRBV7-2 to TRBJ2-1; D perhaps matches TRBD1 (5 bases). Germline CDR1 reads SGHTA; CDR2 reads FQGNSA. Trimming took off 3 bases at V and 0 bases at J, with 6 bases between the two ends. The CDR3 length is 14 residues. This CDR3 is CASSLTDSYNEQFF. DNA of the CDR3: TGTGCCAGCAGCTTGACAGACTCCTACAATGAGCAGTTCTTC.

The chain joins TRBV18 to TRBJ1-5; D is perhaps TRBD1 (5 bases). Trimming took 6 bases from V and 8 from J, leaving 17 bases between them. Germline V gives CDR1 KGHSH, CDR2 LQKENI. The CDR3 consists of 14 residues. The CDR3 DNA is TGTGCCAGCTCCTCGACGGGACCTCTTGAGCCCCAGCATTTT. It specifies CASSSTGPLEPQHF. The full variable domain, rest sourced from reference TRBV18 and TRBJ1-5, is NAGVMQNPRHLVRRRGQEARLRCSPMKGHSHVYWYRQLPEEGLKFMVYLQKENIIDESGMPKERFSAEFPKEGPSILRIQQVVRGDSAAYFCASSSTGPLEPQHFGDGTRLSIL.